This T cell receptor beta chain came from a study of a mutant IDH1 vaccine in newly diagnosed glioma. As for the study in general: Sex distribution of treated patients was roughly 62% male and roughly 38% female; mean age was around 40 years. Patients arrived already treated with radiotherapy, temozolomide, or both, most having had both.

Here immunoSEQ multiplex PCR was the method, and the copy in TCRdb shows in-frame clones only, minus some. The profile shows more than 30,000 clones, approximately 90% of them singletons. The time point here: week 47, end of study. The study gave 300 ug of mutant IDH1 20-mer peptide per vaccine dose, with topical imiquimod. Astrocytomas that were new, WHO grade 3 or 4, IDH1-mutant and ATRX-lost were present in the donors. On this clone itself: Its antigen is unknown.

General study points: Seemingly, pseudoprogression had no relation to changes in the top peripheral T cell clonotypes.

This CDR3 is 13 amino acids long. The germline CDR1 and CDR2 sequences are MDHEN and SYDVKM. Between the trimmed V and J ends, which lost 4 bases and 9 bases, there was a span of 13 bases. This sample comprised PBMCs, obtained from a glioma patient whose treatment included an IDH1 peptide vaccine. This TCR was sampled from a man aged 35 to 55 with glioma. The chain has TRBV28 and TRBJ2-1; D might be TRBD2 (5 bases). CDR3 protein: CASSWDSAGEQFF. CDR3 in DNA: TGTGCCAGCAGTTGGGATAGCGCCGGTGAGCAGTTCTTC.